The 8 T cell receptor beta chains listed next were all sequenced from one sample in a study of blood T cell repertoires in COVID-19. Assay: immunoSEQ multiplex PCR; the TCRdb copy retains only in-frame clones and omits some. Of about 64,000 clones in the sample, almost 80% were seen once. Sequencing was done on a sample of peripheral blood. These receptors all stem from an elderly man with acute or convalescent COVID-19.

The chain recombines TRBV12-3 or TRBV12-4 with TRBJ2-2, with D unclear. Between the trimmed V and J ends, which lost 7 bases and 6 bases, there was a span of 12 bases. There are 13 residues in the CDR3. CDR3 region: CASIFRHSGELFF. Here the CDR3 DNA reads TGTGCCAGCATTTTTAGACATTCCGGGGAGCTGTTTTTT.

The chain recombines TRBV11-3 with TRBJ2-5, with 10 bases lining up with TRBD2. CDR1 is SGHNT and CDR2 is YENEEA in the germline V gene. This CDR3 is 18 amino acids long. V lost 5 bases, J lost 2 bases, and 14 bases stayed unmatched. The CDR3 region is CASSRGRLAGVVQETQYF. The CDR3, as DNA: TGTGCCAGCAGCCGCGGTCGCCTAGCGGGGGTTGTACAAGAGACCCAGTACTTC.

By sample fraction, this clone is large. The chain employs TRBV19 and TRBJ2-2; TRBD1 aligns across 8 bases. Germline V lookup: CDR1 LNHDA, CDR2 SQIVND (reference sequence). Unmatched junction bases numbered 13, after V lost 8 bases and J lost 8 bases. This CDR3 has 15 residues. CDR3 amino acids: CASGTGTGQRGELFF. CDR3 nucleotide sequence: TGTGCCAGTGGAACGGGGACAGGTCAGCGTGGGGAGCTGTTTTTT. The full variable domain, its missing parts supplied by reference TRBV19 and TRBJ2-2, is DGGITQSPKYLFRKEGQNVTLSCEQNLNHDAMYWYRQDPGQGLRLIYYSQIVNDFQKGDIAEGYSVSREKKESFPLTVTSAQKNPTAFYLCASGTGTGQRGELFFGEGSRLTVL.

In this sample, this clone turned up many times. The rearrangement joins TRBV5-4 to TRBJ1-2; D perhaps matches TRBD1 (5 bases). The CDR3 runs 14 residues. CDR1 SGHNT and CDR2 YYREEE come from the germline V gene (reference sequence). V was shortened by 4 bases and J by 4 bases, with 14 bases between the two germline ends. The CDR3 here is CASSPTTELYGYTF. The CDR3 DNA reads TGTGCCAGCAGCCCGACGACAGAGCTCTATGGCTACACCTTC.

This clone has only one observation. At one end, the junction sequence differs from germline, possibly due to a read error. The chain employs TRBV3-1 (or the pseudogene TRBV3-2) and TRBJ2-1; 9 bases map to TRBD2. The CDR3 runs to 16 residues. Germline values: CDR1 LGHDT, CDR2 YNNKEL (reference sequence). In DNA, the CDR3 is TGTGCCAGCACCCAATTGGCGGGAGGGGGGAGAAATGAGCAGTTCTTC. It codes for CASTQLAGGGRNEQFF.

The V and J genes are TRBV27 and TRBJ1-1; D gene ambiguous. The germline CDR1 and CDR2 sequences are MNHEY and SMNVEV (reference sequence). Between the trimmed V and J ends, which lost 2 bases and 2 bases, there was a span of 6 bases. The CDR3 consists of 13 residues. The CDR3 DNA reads TGTGCCAGCAGTTTACAAAAAAACACTGAAGCTTTCTTT. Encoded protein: CASSLQKNTEAFF.

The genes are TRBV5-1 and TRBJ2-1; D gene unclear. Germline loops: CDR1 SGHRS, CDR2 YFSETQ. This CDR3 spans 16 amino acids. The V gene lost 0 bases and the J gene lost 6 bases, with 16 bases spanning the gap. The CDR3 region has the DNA TGCGCCAGCAGCTTGGGCGCGCACCCGGCAGGCAATGAGCAGTTCTTC. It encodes CASSLGAHPAGNEQFF. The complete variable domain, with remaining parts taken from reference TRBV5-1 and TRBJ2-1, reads KAGVTQTPRYLIKTRGQQVTLSCSPISGHRSVSWYQQTPGQGLQFLFEYFSETQRNKGNFPGRFSGRQFSNSRSEMNVSTLELGDSALYLCASSLGAHPAGNEQFFGPGTRLTVL.

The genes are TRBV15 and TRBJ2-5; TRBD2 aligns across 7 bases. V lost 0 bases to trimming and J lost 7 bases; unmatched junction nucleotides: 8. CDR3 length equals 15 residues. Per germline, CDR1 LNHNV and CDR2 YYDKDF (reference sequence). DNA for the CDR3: TGTGCCACCAGCAGAGATATGGGCGGGGGAGCGACCCAGTACTTC. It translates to CATSRDMGGGATQYF.